This TCR beta chain comes out of a study of T-cell memory formation after mild COVID-19. Study-level results: Clones that contracted clustered mainly in CM and EM if CD4+ and in EMRA if CD8+.

This clonotype was seen a few times. As yet, its antigen is unknown. The CDR3 runs to 15 residues. The germline V gene has CDR1 GTSNPN and CDR2 SVGIG (reference sequence). V was shortened by 3 bases and J by 0 bases, with 14 bases between the two germline ends. TCRdb re-derived calls from the 5' RACE reads in MiXCR, one entry per CDR3 protein. Of about 470,000 distinct CDR3 sequences listed, around 27% were seen once; the top ten hold about an eighth. The chain joins TRBV30 to TRBJ1-1, with a possible D match to TRBD1 (6 bases). The sequencing sample was made of PBMCs or a T cell subset sorted from them (not recorded which). This clonotype was obtained from an adult woman who had mild COVID-19 (a few samples of this study predate the infection). Cell type and time point are not known. This chain's CDR3 is CAWRDQGLMNTEAFF. In nucleotides, the CDR3 is TGTGCCTGGAGAGATCAGGGGCTTATGAACACTGAAGCTTTCTTT.